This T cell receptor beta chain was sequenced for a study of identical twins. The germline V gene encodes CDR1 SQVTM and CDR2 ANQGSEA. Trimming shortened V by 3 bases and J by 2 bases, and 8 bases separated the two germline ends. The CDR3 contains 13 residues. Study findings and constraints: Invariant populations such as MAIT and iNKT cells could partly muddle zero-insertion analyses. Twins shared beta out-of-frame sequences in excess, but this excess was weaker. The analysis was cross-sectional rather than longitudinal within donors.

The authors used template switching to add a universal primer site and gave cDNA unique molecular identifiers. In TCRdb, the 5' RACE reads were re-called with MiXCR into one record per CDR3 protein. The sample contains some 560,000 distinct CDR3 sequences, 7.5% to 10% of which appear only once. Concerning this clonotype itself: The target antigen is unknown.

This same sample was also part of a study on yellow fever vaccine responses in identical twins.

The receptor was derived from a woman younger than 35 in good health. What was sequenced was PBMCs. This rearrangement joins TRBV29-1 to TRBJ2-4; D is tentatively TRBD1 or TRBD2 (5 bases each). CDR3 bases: TGCAGCGTTGAGAGGGGCACCAAAAACATTCAGTACTTC. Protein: CSVERGTKNIQYF.